Below, one T cell receptor (beta chain) is given with its context. This clonotype was seen a few times. It has no known antigen specificity. Nothing much larger sits one base from this clone, and base qualities are not available. Taken from the germline V gene, the CDR1 and CDR2 loops are SGHAT and FQNNGV. The CDR3 measures 14 amino acids from cysteine to phenylalanine. Only the CDR3 DNA stays, 42 bases, in frame from base 1. The germline ends are 13 bases apart after V is trimmed by 3 bases and J by 8 bases. The source of the sample is a study of blood T cells in healthy people across ages (dated by TCRdb to between 2014 and 2016). Study-wide context: In model experiments, template switching captured roughly one uniquely barcoded TCR beta cDNA molecule for every two T cells. Two additional independent replicas of 1 million unique cDNA reads from the same blood draw were analyzed for two donors (one aged 18 to 29 and one aged 80 or older). Donors of different ages were randomly distributed across sequencing lanes to avoid experimental bias. Four age groups were formed from the donors: young (average about 17 years), middle-aged (approximately 40), aged (roughly 56) and long-lived (about 75). Using deep sequencing normalized with unique cDNA molecular identifiers, the study measured how TCR beta repertoire diversity changes with age.

General conclusions and limits of the study: Estimates of total diversity based on one million sequenced T cells were considered lower bounds and underestimates. Bulk unsorted PBMC profiling prevented conclusive comparison of naive and antigen-experienced compartments. Donor CMV infection status was unknown, potentially confounding age-related changes in expanded clonotypes. There was a strong correlation between observed TCR beta diversity and the percentage of naive T cells measured by flow cytometry. Compared with the aged group, the long-lived group had more naive CD4+ T cells, fewer expanded clones and increased TCR diversity, suggesting age selection. As age increased, observed TCR beta diversity per million T cells dropped in a roughly linear way, and a significant reduction was already evident by age roughly 40.

The library was prepared using 5' RACE. TCRdb names Illumina HiSeq 2500 as the instrument used. A second PCR of about 6 to 11 cycles was run with a J-beta primer mix and a sample-barcoded 5' primer. A unique molecular identifier was introduced onto each TCR beta cDNA molecule by a template-switch 5' adaptor carrying 12 random nucleotides. Each sample yielded at least 3 million CDR3-containing paired-end reads. First-strand cDNA was synthesized from all RNA with the Mint cDNA synthesis kit, primed by a TRBC-specific oligonucleotide. All cDNA was treated with uracil-DNA glycosylase and then went through a first 18-cycle PCR with the universal primers M1SS and BC2_uni_R. The original methods were these. For normalization, 1 million high-quality reads, each with a distinct molecular identifier, were randomly selected from each sample. Instead of being binned into consensus sequences, reads with shared molecular identifiers were discarded. MiTCR, set to a Q25 quality threshold and the strictest error-elimination algorithm, was used for CDR3 identification, clonotype clustering and error correction. A nonparametric unseen species model using Euler transformation provided a lower-bound estimate of total TCR beta diversity. TCRdb redid the processing of the public reads, applying fastp at Q25 and MiXCR, and retained in-frame beta chains. Every CDR3 protein is listed once, alongside the most common genes and DNA of its rows. The V and J calls follow TCRdb's processing rather than the paper's. For this sample the table gives hundreds of thousands of distinct CDR3 sequences, of which 32% were detected only once. 15% of the sample is in the top ten clones.

The donors were about 40 Caucasian individuals from Russia, aged roughly 6 to 90 years, who were systemically healthy. Each donor gave 8 to 10 milliliters of peripheral blood, collected into EDTA-treated Vacutainer tubes. PBMCs were isolated by Ficoll-Paque density-gradient centrifugation, with at least 7 million obtained per sample. Total RNA was extracted from PBMCs with Trizol reagent, with at least 5.5 micrograms obtained per sample. For every donor, an aliquot of PBMCs went through flow cytometry to measure the percentages of naive CD45RAhigh/CD27high T cells. The receptor's source is a woman of 80 years or more in good health. Donor details come from another sample of the same person, matched by shared clones. What was sequenced was blood. The sequence joins TRBV11-2 to TRBJ1-4; the D region possibly corresponds to TRBD1 (6 bases align). The sequence in DNA is TGTGCCAGCAGCTTCGTTCAGGGGAGGGAAAAACTGTTTTTT. Protein translation: CASSFVQGREKLFF.